This TCR beta chain was documented in a study of T cell responses to AZD1222 COVID-19 vaccine. The study, taken as a whole, reports: Unmutated variant regions reportedly attract nearly half of all spike-specific TCRs. With dominance at 160-218 and 743-854, vaccine-associated CD4 TCRs spanned spike. Baseline serostatus was positive in only a handful of AZD1222 recipients.

The J segment lost 6 bases and the V segment lost 0 bases, leaving 7 bases of the junction unmatched. The length of the CDR3 is 15 residues. Germline V gives CDR1 SGDLS, CDR2 YYNGEE. Measured with immunoSEQ multiplex PCR; TCRdb has only the in-frame clones, and not every one. The sample lists approximately 150,000 clones; around 93% were seen once. This clone was seen only once. Its antigen is currently unknown. The starting material was peripheral blood, obtained on day 0 of AZD1222 vaccination. The chain is built from TRBV9 and TRBJ1-2, with TRBD1 matching 8 bases. The receptor comes from an adult in good health. The CDR3, as DNA: TGTGCCAGCAGCGTAGCCCCAGGGGGCAAGGATGGCTACACCTTC. As protein: CASSVAPGGKDGYTF.